This T cell receptor beta chain was captured in a study of T cell clones after liver transplantation. Study details: HCV positivity affected three of eight recipients; the rest lacked autoimmune or viral indications. Blood was drawn pre-transplant, before withdrawal, and after full or failed withdrawal. Study-wide findings and caveats: Circulating graft-donor-reactive CD4 TCRbeta sequences fell significantly post-transplant in most of the 8 subjects.

Sorting of unstimulated PBMCs yielded separate CD3+CD4+ and CD3+CD8+ fractions. As to this clone: Its antigen is unknown.

Sequencing was performed with immunoSEQ multiplex PCR; in TCRdb, only in-frame clones are kept and a portion is missing. The repertoire holds 49,000 or so clones, approximately 71% seen once, with 9.5% to 10% in the top ten. The germline V and J ends were trimmed by 1 base and 2 bases, with 9 bases remaining between them. The CDR3 totals 14 residues. CDR1 and CDR2 (germline): MNHNS, SASEGT. This receptor was obtained from a human patient who received a liver transplant. A share of the T cells may be of graft donor origin. The sample in question was CD4+ T cells from blood, obtained approximately 52 months after liver transplant. The chain is built from TRBV6-1 and TRBJ2-7; D ambiguous. CDR3 in DNA: TGTGCCAGCAGTGAAGGATTCAGAACCTACGAGCAGTACTTC. Amino acids: CASSEGFRTYEQYF.